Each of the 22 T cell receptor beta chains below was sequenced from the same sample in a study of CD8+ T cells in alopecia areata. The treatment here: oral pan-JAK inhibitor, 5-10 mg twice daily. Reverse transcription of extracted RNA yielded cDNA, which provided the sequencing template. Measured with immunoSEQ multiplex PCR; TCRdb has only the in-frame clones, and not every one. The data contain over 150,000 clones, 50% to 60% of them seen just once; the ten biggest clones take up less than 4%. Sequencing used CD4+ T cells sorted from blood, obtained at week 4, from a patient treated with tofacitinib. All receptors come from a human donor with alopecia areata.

CDR3 in DNA: TGCAGCGTTGAAAGCTTGGCAGGGAACACTGAAGCTTTCTTT. It encodes CSVESLAGNTEAFF. The gene calls are TRBV29-1 and TRBJ1-1; D not resolved. V was shortened by 2 bases and J by 1 base, with 11 bases between the two germline ends. This CDR3 contains 14 residues. CDR1 SQVTM and CDR2 ANQGSEA come from the germline V gene.

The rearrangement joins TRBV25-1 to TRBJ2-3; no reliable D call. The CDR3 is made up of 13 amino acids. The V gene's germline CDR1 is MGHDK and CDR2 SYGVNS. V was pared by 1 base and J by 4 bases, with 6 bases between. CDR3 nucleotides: TGTGCCAGCAGTGAATTCCCAGCAGATACGCAGTATTTT. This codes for CASSEFPADTQYF.

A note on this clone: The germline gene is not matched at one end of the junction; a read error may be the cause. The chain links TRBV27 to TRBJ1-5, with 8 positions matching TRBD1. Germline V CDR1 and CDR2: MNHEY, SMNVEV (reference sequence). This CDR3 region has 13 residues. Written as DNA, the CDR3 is TGTGCCAGCAGTTTACGGACAGGGACCTCGCGTGATTTT. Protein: CASSLRTGTSRDF.

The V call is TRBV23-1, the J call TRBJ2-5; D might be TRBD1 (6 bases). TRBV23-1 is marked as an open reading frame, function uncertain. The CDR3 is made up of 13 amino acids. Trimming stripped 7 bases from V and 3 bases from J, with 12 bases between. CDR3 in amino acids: CASTRQGKETQYF. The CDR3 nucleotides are TGCGCCAGCACCCGTCAGGGGAAAGAGACCCAGTACTTC.

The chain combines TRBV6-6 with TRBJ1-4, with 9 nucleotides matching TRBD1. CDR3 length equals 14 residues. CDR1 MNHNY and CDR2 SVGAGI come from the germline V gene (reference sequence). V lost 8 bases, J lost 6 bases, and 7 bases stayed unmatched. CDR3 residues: CASGRTGEHEKLFF. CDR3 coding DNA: TGTGCCAGCGGGCGGACAGGGGAACATGAAAAACTGTTTTTT.

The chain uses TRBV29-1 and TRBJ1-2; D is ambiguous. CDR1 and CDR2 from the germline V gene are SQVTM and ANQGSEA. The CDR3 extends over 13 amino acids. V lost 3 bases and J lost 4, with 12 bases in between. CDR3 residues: CSVDSLRAYGYTF. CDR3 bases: TGCAGCGTTGACAGCCTTAGAGCCTATGGCTACACCTTC.

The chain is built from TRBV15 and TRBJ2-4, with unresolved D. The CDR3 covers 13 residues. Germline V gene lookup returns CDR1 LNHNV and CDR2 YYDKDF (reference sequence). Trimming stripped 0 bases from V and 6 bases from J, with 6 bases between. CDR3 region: CATSRDKGNIQYF. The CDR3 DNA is TGTGCCACCAGCAGAGATAAGGGAAACATTCAGTACTTC.

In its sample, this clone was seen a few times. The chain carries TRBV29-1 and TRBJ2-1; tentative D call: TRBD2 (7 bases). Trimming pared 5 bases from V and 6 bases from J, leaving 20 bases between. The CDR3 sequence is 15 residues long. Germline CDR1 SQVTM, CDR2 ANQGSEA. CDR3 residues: CSVRRGASGTNEQFF. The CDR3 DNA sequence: TGCAGCGTTCGTAGGGGGGCTAGCGGAACCAATGAGCAGTTCTTC.

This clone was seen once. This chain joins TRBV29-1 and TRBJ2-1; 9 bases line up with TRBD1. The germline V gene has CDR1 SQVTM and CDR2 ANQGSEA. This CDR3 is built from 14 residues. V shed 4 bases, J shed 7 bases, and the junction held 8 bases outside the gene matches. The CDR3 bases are TGCAGCGTTGCAGCGGGACAGGGTCTAAATGAGCAGTTCTTC. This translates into CSVAAGQGLNEQFF.

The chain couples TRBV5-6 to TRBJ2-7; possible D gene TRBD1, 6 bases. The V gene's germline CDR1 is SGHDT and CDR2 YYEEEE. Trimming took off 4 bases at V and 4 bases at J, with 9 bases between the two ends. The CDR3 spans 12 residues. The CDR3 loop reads CASSHQGYEQYF. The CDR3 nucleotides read TGTGCCAGCAGCCACCAGGGGTACGAGCAGTACTTC.

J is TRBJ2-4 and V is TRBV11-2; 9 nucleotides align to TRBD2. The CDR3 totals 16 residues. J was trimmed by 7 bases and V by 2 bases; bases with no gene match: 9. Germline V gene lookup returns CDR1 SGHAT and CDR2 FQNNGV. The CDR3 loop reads CASSLRLAGVVNIQYF. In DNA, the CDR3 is TGTGCCAGCAGCTTACGGTTAGCGGGGGTGGTTAACATTCAGTACTTC.

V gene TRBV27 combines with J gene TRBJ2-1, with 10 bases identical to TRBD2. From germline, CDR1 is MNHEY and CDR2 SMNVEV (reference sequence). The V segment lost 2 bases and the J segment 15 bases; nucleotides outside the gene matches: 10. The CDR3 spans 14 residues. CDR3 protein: CASSLSGGAFGRFF. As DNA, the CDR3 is TGTGCCAGCAGTTTAAGCGGGGGGGCTTTTGGGCGGTTCTTC.

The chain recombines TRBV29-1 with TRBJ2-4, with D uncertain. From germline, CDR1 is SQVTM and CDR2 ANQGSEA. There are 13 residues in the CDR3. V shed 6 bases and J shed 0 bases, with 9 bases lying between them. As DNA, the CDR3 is TGCAGCGTACTTGGGTTAGCCAAAAACATTCAGTACTTC. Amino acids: CSVLGLAKNIQYF.

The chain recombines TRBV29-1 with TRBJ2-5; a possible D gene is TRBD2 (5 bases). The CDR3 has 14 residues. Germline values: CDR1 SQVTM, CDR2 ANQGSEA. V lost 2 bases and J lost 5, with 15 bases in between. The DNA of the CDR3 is TGCAGCGTTGAAACAGTCGGAGGTTACGAGACCCAGTACTTC. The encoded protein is CSVETVGGYETQYF.

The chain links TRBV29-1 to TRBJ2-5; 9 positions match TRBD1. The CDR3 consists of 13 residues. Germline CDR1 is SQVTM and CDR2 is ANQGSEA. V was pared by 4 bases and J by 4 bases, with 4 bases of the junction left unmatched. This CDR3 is CSVGGTGTETQYF. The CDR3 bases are TGCAGCGTTGGAGGGACAGGGACAGAGACCCAGTACTTC. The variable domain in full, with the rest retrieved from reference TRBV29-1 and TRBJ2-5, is SAVISQKPSRDICQRGTSLTIQCQVDSQVTMMFWYRQQPGQSLTLIATANQGSEATYESGFVIDKFPISRPNLTFSTLTVSNMSPEDSSIYLCSVGGTGTETQYFGPGTRLLVL.

CDR3 sequence reads: CASSQGRTWYEQYF. The DNA of the CDR3 is TGCGCCAGCAGCCAAGGAAGGACCTGGTACGAGCAGTACTTC. The chain has TRBV4-3 and TRBJ2-7; D is ambiguous. V lost 1 base and J lost 4, with 11 bases in between. The CDR3 spans 14 residues. Germline-derived CDR1 and CDR2 are LGHNA and YSLEER.

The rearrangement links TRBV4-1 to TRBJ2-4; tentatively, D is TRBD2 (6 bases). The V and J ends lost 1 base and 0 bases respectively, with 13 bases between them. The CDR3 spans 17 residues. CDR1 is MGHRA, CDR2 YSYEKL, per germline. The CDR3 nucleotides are TGCGCCAGCAGCCAAGTGGGTAGCGGACTAGCCAAAAACATTCAGTACTTC. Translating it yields CASSQVGSGLAKNIQYF.

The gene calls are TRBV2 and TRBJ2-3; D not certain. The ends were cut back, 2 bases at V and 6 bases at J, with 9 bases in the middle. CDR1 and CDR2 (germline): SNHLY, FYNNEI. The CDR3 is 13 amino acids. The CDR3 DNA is TGTGCCAGCAGTGAAAGGGCTATGGATACGCAGTATTTT. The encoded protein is CASSERAMDTQYF.

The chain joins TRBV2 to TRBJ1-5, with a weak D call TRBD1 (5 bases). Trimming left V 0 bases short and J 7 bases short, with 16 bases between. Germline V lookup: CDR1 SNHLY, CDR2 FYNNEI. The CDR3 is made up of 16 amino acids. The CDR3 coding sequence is TGTGCCAGCAGTGAAGCCCCAGGGACTGCCGGGCAGCCCCAGCATTTT. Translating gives CASSEAPGTAGQPQHF.

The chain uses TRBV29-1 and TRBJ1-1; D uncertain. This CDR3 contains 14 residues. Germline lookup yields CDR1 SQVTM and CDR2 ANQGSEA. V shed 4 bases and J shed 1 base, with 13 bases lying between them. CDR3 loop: CSVVARMGNTEAFF. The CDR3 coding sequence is TGCAGCGTTGTCGCCCGTATGGGGAACACTGAAGCTTTCTTT.

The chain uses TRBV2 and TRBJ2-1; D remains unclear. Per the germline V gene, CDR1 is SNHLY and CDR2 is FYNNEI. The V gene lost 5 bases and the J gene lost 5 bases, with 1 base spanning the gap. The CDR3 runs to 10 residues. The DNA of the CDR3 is TGTGCCAGCAGTAACAATGAGCAGTTCTTC. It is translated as CASSNNEQFF.

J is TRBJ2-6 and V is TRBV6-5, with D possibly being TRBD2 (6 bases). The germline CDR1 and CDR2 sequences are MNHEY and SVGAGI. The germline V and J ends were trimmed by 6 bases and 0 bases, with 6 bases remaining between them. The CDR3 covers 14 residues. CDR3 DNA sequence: TGTGCCAGCAGGGAGGGCTCTGGGGCCAACGTCCTGACTTTC. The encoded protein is CASREGSGANVLTF.